These T cell receptor beta chains were read from a single sample in a study of technical replicates of blood from a handful of donors. The repertoire was sequenced with immunoSEQ multiplex PCR; TCRdb's copy has only in-frame clones and lacks some. The sample gives about 90,000 clones, approximately 94% of which show up once; over 0.2% is in the top ten. Sequencing was carried out using T cells isolated from PBMCs. These receptors were obtained from a human donor in good health. Each CDR3 is given with its conserved first and last residue. A D gene is named only where the DNA matches it firmly.

TRBV4-1	TRBJ2-7	TRBD2	CASSQLSGSTYEQYF	TGCGCCAGCAGCCAGTTGAGCGGGAGCACCTACGAGCAGTACTTC
TRBV5-1	TRBJ2-5	TRBD2	CASSLFSGRFEETQYF	TGCGCCAGCAGCTTGTTTAGCGGGAGGTTTGAAGAGACCCAGTACTTC
TRBV12-5	TRBJ2-3	-	CASGLVSTDTQYF	TGTGCTAGTGGTTTGGTCAGTACAGATACGCAGTATTTT
TRBV11-3	TRBJ2-7	-	CASSKSGLTSYEQYF	TGTGCCAGCAGCAAGTCGGGGTTAACCTCCTACGAGCAGTACTTC
TRBV14	TRBJ1-5	-	CASSQVAQSDQPQHF	TGTGCCAGCAGCCAAGTGGCACAGTCAGACCAGCCCCAGCATTTT
TRBV7-6	TRBJ2-7	TRBD2	CASSPVLSGRARYEQYF	TGTGCCAGCAGCCCAGTGCTTAGCGGGAGGGCCAGGTACGAGCAGTACTTC
TRBV10-3	TRBJ2-7	TRBD2	CAISETSGGSYEQYF	TGTGCCATCAGTGAGACTAGCGGAGGCTCCTACGAGCAGTACTTC
TRBV12-5	TRBJ2-5	TRBD1	CASGIRTGAESLGTQYF	TGTGCTAGTGGTATCCGGACAGGGGCCGAAAGTCTAGGGACCCAGTACTTC
TRBV5-8	TRBJ1-5	-	CASRSQGPGNQPQHF	TGTGCCAGCAGATCCCAGGGGCCGGGCAATCAGCCCCAGCATTTT
TRBV7-2	TRBJ1-2	TRBD1	CASSLGQGRYGYTF	TGTGCCAGCAGCCTGGGACAGGGAAGATATGGCTACACCTTC
TRBV6-4	TRBJ1-5	-	CASSERENQPRHF	TGTGCCAGCAGTGAGAGGGAAAATCAGCCCCGGCATTTT